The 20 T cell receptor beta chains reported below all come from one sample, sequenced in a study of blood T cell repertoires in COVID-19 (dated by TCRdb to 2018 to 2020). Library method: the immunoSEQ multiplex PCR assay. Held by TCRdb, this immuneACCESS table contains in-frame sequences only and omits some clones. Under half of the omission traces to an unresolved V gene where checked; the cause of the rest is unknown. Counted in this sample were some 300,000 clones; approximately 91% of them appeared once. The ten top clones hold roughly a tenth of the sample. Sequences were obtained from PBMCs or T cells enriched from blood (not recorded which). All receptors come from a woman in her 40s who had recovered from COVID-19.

CDR3: CASSPRGGGTGELFF. The CDR3 nucleotides are TGTGCCAGCAGCCCCCGGGGAGGGGGAACCGGGGAGCTGTTTTTT. The chain employs TRBV7-8 and TRBJ2-2; weak D call: TRBD2 (7 bases). Trimming took off 5 bases at V and 5 bases at J, with 15 bases between the two ends. The CDR3 runs 15 residues. CDR1 is SGHVS, CDR2 FQNEAQ, per germline.

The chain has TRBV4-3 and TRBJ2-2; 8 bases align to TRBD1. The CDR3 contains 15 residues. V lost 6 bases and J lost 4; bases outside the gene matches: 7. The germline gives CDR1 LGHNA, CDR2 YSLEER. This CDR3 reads CASRPDRGGTGELFF. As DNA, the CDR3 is TGCGCCAGCAGACCAGACAGGGGAGGCACCGGGGAGCTGTTTTTT.

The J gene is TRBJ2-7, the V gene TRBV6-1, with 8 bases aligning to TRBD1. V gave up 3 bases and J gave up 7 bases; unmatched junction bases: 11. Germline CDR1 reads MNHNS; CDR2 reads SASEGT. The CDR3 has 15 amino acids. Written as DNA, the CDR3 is TGTGCCAGCAGTGAGTGGGGGCAGGGGGCGTATGAGCAGTACTTC. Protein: CASSEWGQGAYEQYF.

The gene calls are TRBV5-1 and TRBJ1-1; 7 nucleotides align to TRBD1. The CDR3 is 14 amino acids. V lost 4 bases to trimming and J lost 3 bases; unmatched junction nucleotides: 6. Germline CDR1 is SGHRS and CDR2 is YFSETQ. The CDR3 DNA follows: TGCGCCAGCAGCCCGGACAGGTTGGACACTGAAGCTTTCTTT. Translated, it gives CASSPDRLDTEAFF.

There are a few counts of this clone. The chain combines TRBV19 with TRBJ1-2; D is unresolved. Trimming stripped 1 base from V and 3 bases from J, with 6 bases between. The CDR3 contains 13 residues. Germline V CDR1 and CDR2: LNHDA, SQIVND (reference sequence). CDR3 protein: CASSIGADYGYTF. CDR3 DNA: TGTGCCAGTAGTATAGGGGCAGACTATGGCTACACCTTC.

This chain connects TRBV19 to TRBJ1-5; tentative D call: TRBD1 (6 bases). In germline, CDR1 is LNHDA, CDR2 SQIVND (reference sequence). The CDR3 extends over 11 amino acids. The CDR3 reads CATGFNQPQHF. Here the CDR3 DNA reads TGTGCTACAGGGTTCAATCAGCCCCAGCATTTT.

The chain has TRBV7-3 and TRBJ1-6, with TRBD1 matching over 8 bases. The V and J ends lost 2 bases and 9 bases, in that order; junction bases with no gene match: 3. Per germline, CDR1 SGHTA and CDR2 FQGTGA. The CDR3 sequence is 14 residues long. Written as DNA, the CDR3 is TGTGCCAGCAGCTTAGGAGGACAGGGTTCACCCCTCCACTTT. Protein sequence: CASSLGGQGSPLHF.

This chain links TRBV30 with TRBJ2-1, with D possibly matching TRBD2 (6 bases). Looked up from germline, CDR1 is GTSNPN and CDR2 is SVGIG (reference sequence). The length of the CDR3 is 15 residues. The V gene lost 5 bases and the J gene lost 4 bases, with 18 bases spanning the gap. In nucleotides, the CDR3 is TGTGCCTGGGACCCCGGGACTCCCGTTTACAATGAGCAGTTCTTC. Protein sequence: CAWDPGTPVYNEQFF.

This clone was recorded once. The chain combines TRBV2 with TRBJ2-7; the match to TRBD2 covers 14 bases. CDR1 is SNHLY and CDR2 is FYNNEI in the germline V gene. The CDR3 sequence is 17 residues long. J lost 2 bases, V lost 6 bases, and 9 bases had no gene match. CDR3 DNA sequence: TGTGCCAGCAGGGGGGGGACTAGCGGGAGAGGGGCCTACGAGCAGTACTTC. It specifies CASRGGTSGRGAYEQYF. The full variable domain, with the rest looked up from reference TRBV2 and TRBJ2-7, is EPEVTQTPSHQVTQMGQEVILRCVPISNHLYFYWYRQILGQKVEFLVSFYNNEISEKSEIFDDQFSVERPDGSNFTLKIRSTKLEDSAMYFCASRGGTSGRGAYEQYFGPGTRLTVT.

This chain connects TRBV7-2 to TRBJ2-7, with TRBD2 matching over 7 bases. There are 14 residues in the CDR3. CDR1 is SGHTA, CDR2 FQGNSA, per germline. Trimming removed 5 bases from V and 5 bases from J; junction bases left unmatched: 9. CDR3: CASSPRSGVNEQYF. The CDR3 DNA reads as TGTGCCAGCAGCCCCAGGAGCGGGGTTAACGAGCAGTACTTC.

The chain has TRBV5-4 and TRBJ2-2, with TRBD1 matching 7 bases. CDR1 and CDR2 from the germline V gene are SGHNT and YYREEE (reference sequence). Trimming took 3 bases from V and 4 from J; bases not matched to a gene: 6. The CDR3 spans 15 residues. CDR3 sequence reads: CASSSGTGATGELFF. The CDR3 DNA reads TGTGCCAGCAGCTCGGGCACAGGGGCCACCGGGGAGCTGTTTTTT.

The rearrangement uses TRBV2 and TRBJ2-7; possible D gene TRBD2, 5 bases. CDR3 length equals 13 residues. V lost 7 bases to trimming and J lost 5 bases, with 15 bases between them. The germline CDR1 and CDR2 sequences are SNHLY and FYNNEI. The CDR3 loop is CASKEGEMNEQYF. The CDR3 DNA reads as TGTGCCAGCAAAGAGGGTGAAATGAACGAGCAGTACTTC.

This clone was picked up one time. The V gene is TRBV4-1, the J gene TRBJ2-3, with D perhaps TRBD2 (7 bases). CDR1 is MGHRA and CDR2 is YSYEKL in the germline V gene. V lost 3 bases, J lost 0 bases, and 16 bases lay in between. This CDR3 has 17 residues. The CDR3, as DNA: TGCGCCAGCAGCCAGCTTGCGGGGGCCTCTAGCACAGATACGCAGTATTTT. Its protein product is CASSQLAGASSTDTQYF.

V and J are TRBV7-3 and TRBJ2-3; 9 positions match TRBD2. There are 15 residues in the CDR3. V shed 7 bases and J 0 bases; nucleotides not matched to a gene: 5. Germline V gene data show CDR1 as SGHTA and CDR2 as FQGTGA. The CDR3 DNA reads TGTGCCAGCACGCCGCGGGGGGGTAGCACAGATACGCAGTATTTT. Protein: CASTPRGGSTDTQYF.

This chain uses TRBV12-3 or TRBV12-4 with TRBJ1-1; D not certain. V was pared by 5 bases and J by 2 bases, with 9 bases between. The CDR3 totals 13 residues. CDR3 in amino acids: CASSLQINTEAFF. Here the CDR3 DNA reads TGTGCCAGCAGTCTACAGATAAACACTGAAGCTTTCTTT.

Here the CDR3 reads CASSRGSEGYTF. CDR3 coding DNA: TGTGCCAGCAGTAGAGGCAGTGAGGGCTACACCTTC. This chain connects TRBV28 to TRBJ1-2; D is ambiguous. Germline V gives CDR1 MDHEN, CDR2 SYDVKM. CDR3 size: 12 residues. Trimming pared 5 bases from V and 8 bases from J, leaving 12 bases between.

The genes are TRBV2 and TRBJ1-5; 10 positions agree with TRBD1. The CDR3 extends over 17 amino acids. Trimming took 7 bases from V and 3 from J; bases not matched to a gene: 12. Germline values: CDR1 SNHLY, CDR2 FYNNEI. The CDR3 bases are TGTGCCAGCACTTCAAAGTGGGGACAGGGGATCAATCAGCCCCAGCATTTT. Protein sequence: CASTSKWGQGINQPQHF.

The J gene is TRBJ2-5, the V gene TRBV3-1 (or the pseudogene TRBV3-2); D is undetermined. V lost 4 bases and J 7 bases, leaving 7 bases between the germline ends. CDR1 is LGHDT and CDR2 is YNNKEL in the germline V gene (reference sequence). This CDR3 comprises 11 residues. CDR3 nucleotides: TGTGCCAGCAGCCCGATCGGGACCCAGTACTTC. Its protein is CASSPIGTQYF.

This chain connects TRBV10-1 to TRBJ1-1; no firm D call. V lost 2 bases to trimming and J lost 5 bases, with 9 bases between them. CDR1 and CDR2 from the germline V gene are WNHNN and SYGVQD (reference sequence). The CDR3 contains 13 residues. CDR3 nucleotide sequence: TGCGCCAGCAGTGAGGGAGGGTTGACTGAAGCTTTCTTT. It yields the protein CASSEGGLTEAFF.

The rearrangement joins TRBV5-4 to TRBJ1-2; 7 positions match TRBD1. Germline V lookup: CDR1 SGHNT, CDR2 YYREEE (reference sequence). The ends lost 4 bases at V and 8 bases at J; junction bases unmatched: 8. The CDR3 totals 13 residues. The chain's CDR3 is CASSIHRGGGYTF. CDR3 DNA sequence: TGTGCCAGCAGCATCCACAGGGGAGGAGGCTACACCTTC. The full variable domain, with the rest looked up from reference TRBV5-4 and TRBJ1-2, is ETGVTQSPTHLIKTRGQQVTLRCSSQSGHNTVSWYQQALGQGPQFIFQYYREEENGRGNFPPRFSGLQFPNYSSELNVNALELDDSALYLCASSIHRGGGYTFGSGTRLTVV.